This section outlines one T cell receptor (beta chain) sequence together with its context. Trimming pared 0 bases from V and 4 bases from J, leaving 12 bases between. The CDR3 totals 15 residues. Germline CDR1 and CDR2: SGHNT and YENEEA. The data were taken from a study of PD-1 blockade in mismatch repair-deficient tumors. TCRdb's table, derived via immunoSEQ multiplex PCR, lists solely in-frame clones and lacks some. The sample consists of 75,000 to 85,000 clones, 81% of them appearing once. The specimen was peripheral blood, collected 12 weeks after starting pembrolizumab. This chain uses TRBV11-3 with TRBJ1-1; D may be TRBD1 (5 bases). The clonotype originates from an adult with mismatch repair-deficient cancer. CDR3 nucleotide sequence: TGTGCCAGCAGCTTAGAGGCAGGGAGAAGCACTGAAGCTTTCTTT. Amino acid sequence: CASSLEAGRSTEAFF.